This T cell receptor (beta chain) appears in the sequencing data of a study of chemoradiotherapy in HPV16-positive cancers. Germline values: CDR1 LNHNV, CDR2 YYDKDF (reference sequence). Unmatched junction bases numbered 6, after V lost 4 bases and J lost 4 bases. The CDR3 covers 14 residues. Concerning this clone: What it binds is not known.

Notes on the study in general: During treatment, candidate HPV-specific clones and E7-related motifs expanded in tumor.

The repertoire was sequenced with immunoSEQ multiplex PCR; TCRdb's copy has only in-frame clones and lacks some. The repertoire consists of 12,000 or so clones, with about 87% occurring once and the leading ten covering around 5.3%. The rearrangement uses TRBV15 and TRBJ2-7; TRBD2 agrees at 8 bases. The sequencing used blood, collected from a patient who underwent chemoradiotherapy. This sequence was found in a human donor with HPV-associated anogenital cancer. Written as DNA, the CDR3 is TGTGCCACCAGCACTCAGCGGGGGCCGTACGAGCAGTACGTC. It translates to CATSTQRGPYEQYV.